This T cell receptor (beta chain) appears in the sequencing data of a study of cytomegalovirus exposure and HLA in healthy donors. The study's findings and limits: A later analysis revealed that TCR association rates differed between HLA loci, peaking at DRB1 and bottoming out at HLA-C. Earlier analysis looked at TCR beta V segments, and most were productive about 90% or about 30% of the time. In a later analysis, parvovirus B19, influenza, CMV and Epstein-Barr virus appeared linked to several top co-occurrence clusters. TCR beta sequences reportedly predicted most subjects' HLA-A and HLA-B alleles accurately.

The V gene's germline CDR1 is SGHAT and CDR2 FQNNGV. The CDR3 sequence is 14 residues long. The V end was cut by 3 bases, the J end by 5 bases, with 13 bases between. PCR primers comprised 60 Vbeta and 13 Jbeta primers. Repertoires were generated with immunoSEQ multiplex PCR, while TCRdb's copy carries only in-frame clones and drops some. The sample holds under 200,000 clones, about 80% seen once. As regards this clone: Its antigen is unknown.

Sequences were obtained from PBMCs. This chain joins TRBV11-2 and TRBJ2-5; D perhaps matches TRBD2 (6 bases). This TCR was sampled from a woman aged 50 to 65 in good health and CMV-seronegative. The CDR3 is CASSFTGGEETQYF. The CDR3 region has the DNA TGTGCCAGCAGCTTTACAGGAGGGGAGGAGACCCAGTACTTC.